Below, 20 T cell receptor beta chains from the same sample are listed, as sequenced in a study of blood T cells in healthy people across ages. Next came a second PCR, run for 7 to 11 cycles, which used a sample-barcoded 5' primer along with a J-beta primer mix. One entry per CDR3 protein results from TCRdb running MiXCR on the 5' RACE reads. The sample gives roughly 1.5 million distinct CDR3 sequences, 42% of which show up once; over 3.5% is in the top ten. The sequencing input was blood. Every receptor here comes from a woman between 18 and 30 years old in good health.

In its sample, this clonotype was seen once. This chain connects TRBV10-3 to TRBJ2-1; D may be TRBD2 (6 bases). The J call may be wrong; the DNA end is better matched by TRBJ2-7. Germline loops: CDR1 ENHRY, CDR2 SYGVKD. This CDR3 has 14 amino acids. In DNA, the CDR3 is TGTGCCATCAGTGATCCGGGACTTTACAATGAGCAGTACTTC. Translation: CAISDPGLYNEQYF.

A few counts support this clonotype. The chain has TRBV12-3 or TRBV12-4 and TRBJ1-2; no clear D gene. This CDR3 has 12 residues. Trimming stripped 3 bases from V and 8 bases from J, with 10 bases between. CDR3 loop: CASSFAARGYTF. For the CDR3, the DNA is TGTGCCAGCAGTTTTGCGGCTCGGGGCTACACCTTC.

The rearrangement joins TRBV12-3 or TRBV12-4 to TRBJ2-5; D is uncertain. The CDR3 extends over 13 amino acids. V was pared by 5 bases and J by 2 bases, with 9 bases between. The CDR3 spells CASSRNPQETQYF. The CDR3 region has the DNA TGTGCCAGCAGTCGGAACCCTCAAGAGACCCAGTACTTC.

This clonotype has more than one count but fewer than ten. This chain joins TRBV12-3 or TRBV12-4 and TRBJ2-2; 8 nucleotides match TRBD2. V shed 8 bases, J shed 5 bases, and the junction held 7 bases outside the gene matches. The CDR3 has 14 residues. The CDR3 protein is CASGSGGRTGELFF. The CDR3 DNA is TGTGCCAGCGGTTCGGGGGGGCGTACCGGGGAGCTGTTTTTT.

This clonotype was picked up a small number of times. The chain employs TRBV24-1 and TRBJ2-1; 8 nucleotides match TRBD2. The V gene end was trimmed by 4 bases and the J gene end by 6 bases; junction bases not matched to a gene: 4. There are 14 residues in the CDR3. In germline, CDR1 is KGHDR, CDR2 SFDVKD. The CDR3 spells CATSDPGGGNEQFF. The CDR3 nucleotides are TGTGCCACCAGTGACCCCGGGGGGGGCAATGAGCAGTTCTTC.

The chain links TRBV28 to TRBJ2-7; tentative D call: TRBD1 (5 bases). The CDR3 consists of 13 residues. Germline V gene sequence: CDR1 MDHEN, CDR2 SYDVKM. With 8 bases removed from V and 12 bases from J, the gap between germline ends came to 23 bases. For the CDR3, the DNA is TGTGCCAGCGGAGCCGTGGGGCGGACCACCGGGTACTTC. Its protein product is CASGAVGRTTGYF.

The chain has TRBV6-2 or TRBV6-3 and TRBJ2-5, with 12 bases aligning to TRBD2. Looked up from germline, CDR1 is MNHEY and CDR2 is SVGEGT. The V segment lost 2 bases and the J segment 1 base; nucleotides outside the gene matches: 8. The CDR3 is 18 amino acids. The CDR3 nucleotides read TGTGCCAGCAGTTACCAGGGACTAGCGGGTAAAAGCCAAGAGACCCAGTACTTC. Its translation is CASSYQGLAGKSQETQYF.

The chain combines TRBV20-1 with TRBJ2-5; D remains unclear. Trimming took 2 bases from V and 11 from J, leaving 21 bases between them. From germline, CDR1 is DFQATT and CDR2 SNEGSKA (reference sequence). CDR3 length equals 14 residues. The CDR3 region is CSARTDTAHNEQYF. Written as DNA, the CDR3 is TGCAGTGCTAGAACCGACACGGCGCACAATGAGCAGTACTTC.

This clonotype showed up just a few times. The genes are TRBV4-2 and TRBJ2-7; 14 nucleotides agree with TRBD2. There are 17 residues in the CDR3. The V gene's germline CDR1 is LGHNA and CDR2 YNFKEQ. V was clipped by 1 base and J by 3 bases; unmatched bases: 5. The CDR3 is CASSQGTSGRLLYEQYF. DNA of the CDR3: TGTGCCAGCAGCCAAGGGACTAGCGGGAGGTTACTCTACGAGCAGTACTTC.

This chain joins TRBV20-1 and TRBJ1-6; D possibly corresponds to TRBD1 (5 bases). V lost 3 bases to trimming and J lost 7 bases, with 16 bases between them. Germline assignment: CDR1 DFQATT and CDR2 SNEGSKA (reference sequence). The CDR3 consists of 15 residues. In DNA form, the CDR3 reads TGCAGTGCTAGTTTAGGGGTCCTTGGGAATTCACCCCTCCACTTT. Its protein is CSASLGVLGNSPLHF.

The chain has TRBV7-9 and TRBJ2-7; possible D gene TRBD2, 5 bases. Germline-derived CDR1 and CDR2 are SEHNR and FQNEAQ (reference sequence). With 2 bases removed from V and 4 bases from J, the gap between germline ends came to 12 bases. CDR3 length: 14 amino acids. The CDR3 DNA reads as TGTGCCAGCAGCTTATTTGGACTTACATACGAGCAGTACTTC. Translating it yields CASSLFGLTYEQYF.

The chain recombines TRBV9 with TRBJ2-1, with D perhaps TRBD2 (5 bases). The V gene lost 0 bases and the J gene lost 2 bases, with 12 bases spanning the gap. The CDR3 contains 16 residues. CDR1 is SGDLS and CDR2 is YYNGEE in the germline V gene. The CDR3 sequence is CASSVGGGAPYNEQFF. The CDR3 DNA is TGTGCCAGCAGCGTAGGAGGAGGAGCTCCCTACAATGAGCAGTTCTTC.

The chain links TRBV4-2 to TRBJ2-2; 8 bases agree with TRBD1. The CDR3 totals 19 residues. Trimming removed 6 bases from V and 0 bases from J; junction bases left unmatched: 15. Germline V gene lookup returns CDR1 LGHNA and CDR2 YNFKEQ. This CDR3 reads CASSLTRDRSYSNTGELFF. CDR3 nucleotides: TGTGCCAGCAGTCTCACACGGGACAGGTCCTATTCGAACACCGGGGAGCTGTTTTTT.

The gene calls are TRBV21-1 and TRBJ2-1; TRBD1 is taken as the D call from the table, unchecked against the DNA. TRBV21-1 is marked as a pseudogene. The CDR3 spans 16 residues. The CDR3 here is CASSALRGARDNEQFF. The CDR3 DNA is TGTGCCAGCAGCGCCCTAAGGGGAGCCCGGGACAATGAGCAGTTCTTC.

V gene TRBV2 combines with J gene TRBJ1-2; TRBD1 aligns across 9 bases. CDR1 is SNHLY and CDR2 is FYNNEI in the germline V gene. CDR3 length equals 14 residues. J gave up 4 bases and V 6 bases, and 6 bases lay outside the gene matches. The CDR3 nucleotides are TGTGCCAGCAGAGGGGACAGGGTACTCTATGGCTACACCTTC. Translating it yields CASRGDRVLYGYTF.

This clonotype has a handful of counts. The V and J genes are TRBV20-1 and TRBJ2-1, with 7 bases lining up with TRBD2. Trimming took 6 bases from V and 0 from J; bases not matched to a gene: 14. This CDR3 region has 17 residues. CDR1 and CDR2 from the germline V gene are DFQATT and SNEGSKA (reference sequence). The CDR3 DNA sequence: TGCAGTGCGACCAAGTTGAGCGGGGTTAGCTCCTACAATGAGCAGTTCTTC. Protein sequence: CSATKLSGVSSYNEQFF.

The rearrangement joins TRBV21-1 to TRBJ1-4; TRBD1 is the table's D call and was not checked against the DNA. TRBV21-1 constitutes a pseudogene. This CDR3 is built from 16 residues. The CDR3 sequence: CASSKGHRVVVEKLFF. The CDR3 DNA is TGTGCCAGCAGCAAAGGTCACAGGGTAGTAGTTGAAAAACTGTTTTTT.

V usage is TRBV4-1 and J usage is TRBJ1-1; D not resolved. CDR1 is MGHRA and CDR2 is YSYEKL in the germline V gene. CDR3 length: 14 residues. Between the trimmed V and J ends, which lost 0 bases and 4 bases, there was a span of 9 bases. The CDR3 here is CASSQDAGFTEAFF. CDR3 in DNA: TGCGCCAGCAGCCAAGATGCAGGATTCACTGAAGCTTTCTTT.

V and J are TRBV20-1 and TRBJ2-5; 8 bases fit TRBD2. CDR3 size: 13 residues. V gave up 6 bases and J gave up 5 bases; unmatched junction bases: 8. CDR1 and CDR2 (germline): DFQATT, SNEGSKA (reference sequence). The CDR3 spells CSAPRGAAETQYF. Written as DNA, the CDR3 is TGCAGTGCCCCGCGGGGGGCCGCGGAGACCCAGTACTTC.

This rearrangement joins TRBV7-2 to TRBJ2-3; 10 bases are shared with TRBD2. The CDR3 is 16 amino acids. From germline, CDR1 is SGHTA and CDR2 FQGNSA. V dropped 2 bases and J dropped 2; count of bases not matched to a gene: 4. For the CDR3, the DNA is TGTGCCAGCAGCTTACAAGCGGGGGGGATCACAGATACGCAGTATTTT. Translating gives CASSLQAGGITDTQYF. Full variable domain (missing parts from reference TRBV7-2 and TRBJ2-3): GAGVSQSPSNKVTEKGKDVELRCDPISGHTALYWYRQSLGQGLEFLIYFQGNSAPDKSGLPSDRFSAERTGGSVSTLTIQRTQQEDSAVYLCASSLQAGGITDTQYFGPGTRLTVL.